This TCR beta chain was recorded in a study of T cells after yellow fever vaccination. Broader study findings: A faster peak, day 5 versus 15, was reached by the weaker secondary response. Re-detected after boosting: most primary clones, 96% of CD4 and about 90% of CD8.

This clonotype was observed a handful of times. The antigen remains unidentified. Trimming cost V 4 bases and J 6 bases, with 16 bases left between them. Looked up from germline, CDR1 is SGHKS and CDR2 is YYEKEE (reference sequence). This CDR3 is built from 14 residues. 5'RACE template switching produced TCR cDNA carrying a universal primer site and UMIs. TCRdb itself ran the 5' RACE reads through MiXCR, one entry per CDR3 protein. The sample contains roughly 500,000 distinct CDR3 sequences, roughly a fifth of which appear only once. The clonotype originates from a man aged 25-45 years who received the YFV17D yellow fever vaccine. Specimen: PBMCs, collected 15 days after the yellow fever booster vaccination. This chain joins TRBV5-5 and TRBJ2-5; D unclear. This CDR3 is CASSRVENMQTQYF. CDR3 nucleotides: TGTGCCAGCAGCCGCGTGGAAAACATGCAGACCCAGTACTTC.